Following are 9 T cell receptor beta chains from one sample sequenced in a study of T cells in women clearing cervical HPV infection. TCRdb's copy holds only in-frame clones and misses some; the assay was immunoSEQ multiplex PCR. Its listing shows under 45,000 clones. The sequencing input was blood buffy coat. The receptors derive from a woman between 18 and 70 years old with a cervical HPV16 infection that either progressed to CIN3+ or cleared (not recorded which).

The CDR3 sequence is CASSEGPPYEQYF. The covered CDR3 bases are TGCGCCAGCAGTGAGGGCCCACCCTACGAG. The J gene is TRBJ2-7, the V gene TRBV10-2; no clear D. The CDR3 end falls 3 residues outside the read, so it is completed with the germline J gene. Trimming left V 2 bases short and J 2 bases short, with 7 bases between. The length of the CDR3 is 13 residues. Germline CDR1 and CDR2: WSHSY and SAAADI.

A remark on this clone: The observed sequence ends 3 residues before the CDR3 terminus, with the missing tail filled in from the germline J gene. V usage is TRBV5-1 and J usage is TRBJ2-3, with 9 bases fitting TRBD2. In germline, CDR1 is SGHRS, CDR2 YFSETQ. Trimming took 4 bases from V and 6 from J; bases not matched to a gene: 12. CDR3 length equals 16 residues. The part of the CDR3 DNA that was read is TGCGCCAGCAGCATGCCCGGCGGGAGGGCGGGGGATACG. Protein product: CASSMPGGRAGDT. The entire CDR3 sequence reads CASSMPGGRAGDTQYF. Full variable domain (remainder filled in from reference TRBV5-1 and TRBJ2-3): KAGVTQTPRYLIKTRGQQVTLSCSPISGHRSVSWYQQTPGQGLQFLFEYFSETQRNKGNFPGRFSGRQFSNSRSEMNVSTLELGDSALYLCASSMPGGRAGDTQYFGPGTRLTVL.

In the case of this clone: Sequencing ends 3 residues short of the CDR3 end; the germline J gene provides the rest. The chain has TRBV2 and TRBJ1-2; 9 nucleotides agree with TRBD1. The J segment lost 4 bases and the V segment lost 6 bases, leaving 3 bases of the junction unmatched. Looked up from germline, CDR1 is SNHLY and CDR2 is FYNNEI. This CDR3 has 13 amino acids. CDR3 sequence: CASSLGQGYGYTF. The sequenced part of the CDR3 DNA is TGTGCCAGCAGCTTGGGACAGGGCTATGGC. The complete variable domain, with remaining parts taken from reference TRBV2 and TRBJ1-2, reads EPEVTQTPSHQVTQMGQEVILRCVPISNHLYFYWYRQILGQKVEFLVSFYNNEISEKSEIFDDQFSVERPDGSNFTLKIRSTKLEDSAMYFCASSLGQGYGYTFGSGTRLTVV.

The sequenced CDR3 bases are TGTGCCAGCAGTTGGGGACAGGGCTACGAG. This gives the protein CASSWGQGYE. The whole CDR3 region reads CASSWGQGYEQYF. The gene calls are TRBV5-6 and TRBJ2-7; TRBD1 matches at 9 bases. Read sequence stops 3 residues before the CDR3 end, and the germline J gene provides the missing end. CDR3 length: 13 amino acids. With V trimmed by 5 bases and J by 3 bases, 3 bases remained unmatched. CDR1 and CDR2 from the germline V gene are SGHDT and YYEEEE.

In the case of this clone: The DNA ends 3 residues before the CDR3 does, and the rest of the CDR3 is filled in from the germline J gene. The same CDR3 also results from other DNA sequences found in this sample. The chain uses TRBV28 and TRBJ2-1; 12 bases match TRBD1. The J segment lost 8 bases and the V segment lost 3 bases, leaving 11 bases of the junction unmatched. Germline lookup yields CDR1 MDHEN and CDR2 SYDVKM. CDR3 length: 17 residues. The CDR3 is CASSLRGGTGGDDEQFF. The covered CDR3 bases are TGTGCCAGCAGTTTGAGGGGTGGGACAGGGGGCGACGATGAG.

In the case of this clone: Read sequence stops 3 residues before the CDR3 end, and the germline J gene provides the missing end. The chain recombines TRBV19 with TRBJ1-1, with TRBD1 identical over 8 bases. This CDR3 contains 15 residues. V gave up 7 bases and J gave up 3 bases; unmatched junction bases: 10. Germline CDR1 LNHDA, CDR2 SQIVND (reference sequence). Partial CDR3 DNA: TGTGCCAGTAAAATTTCAGGGGGCAGGGACACTGAA. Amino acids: CASKISGGRDTE. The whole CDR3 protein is CASKISGGRDTEAFF.

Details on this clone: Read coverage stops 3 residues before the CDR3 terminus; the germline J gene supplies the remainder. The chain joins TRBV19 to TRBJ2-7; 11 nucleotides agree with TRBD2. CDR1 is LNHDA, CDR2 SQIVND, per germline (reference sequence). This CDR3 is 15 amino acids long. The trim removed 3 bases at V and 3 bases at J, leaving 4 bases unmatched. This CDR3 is CASSIELAGVYEQYF. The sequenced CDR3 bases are TGTGCCAGTAGTATTGAACTAGCGGGAGTCTACGAG.

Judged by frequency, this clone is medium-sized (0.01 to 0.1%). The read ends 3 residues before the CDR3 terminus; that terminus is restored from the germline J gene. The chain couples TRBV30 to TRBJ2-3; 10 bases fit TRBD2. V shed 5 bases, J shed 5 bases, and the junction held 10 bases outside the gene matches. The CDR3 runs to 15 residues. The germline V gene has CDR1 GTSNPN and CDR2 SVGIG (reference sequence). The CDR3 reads CAWVLLAGMGDTQYF. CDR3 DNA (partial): TGTGCCTGGGTCTTACTAGCGGGGATGGGAGATACG.

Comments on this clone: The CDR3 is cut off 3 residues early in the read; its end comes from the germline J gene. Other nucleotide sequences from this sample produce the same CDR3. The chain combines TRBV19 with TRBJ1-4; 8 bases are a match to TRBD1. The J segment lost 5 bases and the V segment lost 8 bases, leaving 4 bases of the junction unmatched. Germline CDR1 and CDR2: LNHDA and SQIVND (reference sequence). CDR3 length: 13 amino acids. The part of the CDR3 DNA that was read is TGTGCCAGTGGCCGGACAGGGAATGAAAAA. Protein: CASGRTGNEK. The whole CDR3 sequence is CASGRTGNEKLFF.